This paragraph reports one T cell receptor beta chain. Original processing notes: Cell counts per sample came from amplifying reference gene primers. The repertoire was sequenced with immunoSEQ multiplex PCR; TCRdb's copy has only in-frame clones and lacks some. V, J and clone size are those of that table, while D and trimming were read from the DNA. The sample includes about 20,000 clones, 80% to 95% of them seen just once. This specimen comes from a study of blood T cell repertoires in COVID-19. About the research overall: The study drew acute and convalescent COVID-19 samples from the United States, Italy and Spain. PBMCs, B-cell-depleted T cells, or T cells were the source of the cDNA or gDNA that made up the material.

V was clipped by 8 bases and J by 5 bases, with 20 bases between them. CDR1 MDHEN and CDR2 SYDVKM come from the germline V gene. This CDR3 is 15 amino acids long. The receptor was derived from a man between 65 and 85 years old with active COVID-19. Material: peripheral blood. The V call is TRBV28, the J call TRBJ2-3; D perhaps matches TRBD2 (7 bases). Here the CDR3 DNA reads TGTGCCAGCGGGGGAGGGTATGTAGGGGGAGATACGCAGTATTTT. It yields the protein CASGGGYVGGDTQYF.